Reported below is one T cell receptor (beta chain). Its antigen is currently unknown. CDR3 length equals 13 residues. Germline CDR1 reads SGHNT; CDR2 reads YENEEA. The V gene lost 5 bases and the J gene lost 6 bases, with 11 bases spanning the gap. This specimen comes from a study of radiation and T cells in renal cell carcinoma. Whole-study results and caveats: No pretreatment tumor biopsies were available for baseline clonotypes.

Some clones are missing from TCRdb's copy, which holds only in-frame ones; the method was immunoSEQ multiplex PCR. This table has around 180,000 clones, about 87% appearing once. Time point described: blood 4 weeks post-SBRT, at nephrectomy. The treatment here: 15 Gy SBRT to primary tumor, nephrectomy 4 weeks later. Nephrectomy followed 15 Gy stereotactic body radiation by 4 weeks. Blood was sampled at baseline, 2 weeks and 4 weeks after SBRT. The chain recombines TRBV11-3 with TRBJ2-1; TRBD1 might be the D (5 bases). The sequences come from blood, collected from a patient whose treatment included radiotherapy and nephrectomy. The receptor's source is a woman aged 50 to 60 with renal cell carcinoma. Written as DNA, the CDR3 is TGTGCCAGCAGCAAATTAAGGGGCAATGAGCAGTTCTTC. Translation: CASSKLRGNEQFF. The whole variable domain, filled in from reference TRBV11-3 and TRBJ2-1, reads EAGVVQSPRYKIIEKKQPVAFWCNPISGHNTLYWYLQNLGQGPELLIRYENEEAVDDSQLPKDRFSAERLKGVDSTLKIQPAELGDSAVYLCASSKLRGNEQFFGPGTRLTVL.